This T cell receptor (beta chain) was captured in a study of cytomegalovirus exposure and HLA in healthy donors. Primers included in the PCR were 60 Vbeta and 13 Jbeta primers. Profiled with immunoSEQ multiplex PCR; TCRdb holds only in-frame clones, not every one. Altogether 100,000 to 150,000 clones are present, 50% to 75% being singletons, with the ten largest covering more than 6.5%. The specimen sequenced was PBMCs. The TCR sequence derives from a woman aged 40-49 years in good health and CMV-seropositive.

The DNA for the CDR3 is TGTGCCAGCAGCTTTAGCTACTCTGGAAACACCATATATTTT. This codes for CASSFSYSGNTIYF. The rearrangement uses TRBV5-6 and TRBJ1-3; no firm D call. The CDR3 totals 14 residues. V lost 2 bases and J 0 bases, leaving 6 bases between the germline ends. Germline V gene lookup returns CDR1 SGHDT and CDR2 YYEEEE.